This T cell receptor beta chain was sequenced for a study of blood T cell repertoires in COVID-19. On the study more broadly: Acute-phase and convalescent COVID-19 samples originated in the United States, Italy and Spain. Nucleic acid was either cDNA or gDNA, and it came from T cells, B-cell-depleted T cells, or PBMCs.

The table came from immunoSEQ multiplex PCR; TCRdb's copy has only in-frame clones and leaves some out. The top ten hold 1.5% of the sample, which has 200,000 to 300,000 clones, about 89% seen once. The sequencing input was peripheral blood. The receptor comes from a woman in her thirties or forties who had recovered from COVID-19.

DNA of the CDR3: TGTGCCAGCAGCCGAAGGACTAGCGGGGTGTCAGATACGCAGTATTTT. Translation: CASSRRTSGVSDTQYF. This rearrangement joins TRBV27 to TRBJ2-3; 12 positions match TRBD2. Germline-derived CDR1 and CDR2 are MNHEY and SMNVEV (reference sequence). V lost 6 bases to trimming and J lost 4 bases; unmatched junction nucleotides: 8. The CDR3 loop spans 16 amino acids.